Sequencing of this TCR beta chain was carried out in a study of glioma-infiltrating T cells after dendritic cell vaccination listed by TCRdb under 2016. At the level of the whole study: The cohort included 15 or so glioblastoma patients drawn from Phase I and II dendritic cell vaccination trials, of whom 9 were newly diagnosed and 6 had recurrent disease. Autologous tumor lysate-pulsed dendritic cell vaccination was administered to the patients between about 2002 and 2012. The vaccine was prepared from monocyte-derived dendritic cells that were cultured for approximately seven days with IL-4 and GM-CSF and then pulsed overnight with autologous tumor lysate. Each patient got three intradermal injections of the dendritic cell vaccine, spaced at biweekly intervals, in the arm below the axilla. Tumor-infiltrating lymphocyte content was quantified and tumor and blood repertoires were compared in dendritic cell-vaccinated glioblastoma patients by deep sequencing of TCR beta CDR3 regions. Survival after dendritic cell vaccination was correlated with TCR sequencing metrics, including TIL content and tumor-blood repertoire overlap.

About this clone itself: Its antigen remains undetermined. No much larger clone exists at a distance of one base, and base qualities are not known.

The CDR3 covers 13 residues, taking in both the cysteine and the phenylalanine. Kept here is only the CDR3 DNA, which spans 39 bases and is read in frame from base 1. The germline V gene (reference sequence) gives CDR1 as MNHEY and CDR2 as SMNVEV. V is reduced by 1 base and J by 5 bases, leaving a spacing of 8 bases between them. The time point label for this specimen denotes: after dendritic cell vaccination, including at tumor progression/relapse. Patients were selected for having adequate residual fresh-frozen tumor tissue and more than two years of available survival data. An isocitrate dehydrogenase mutation was not carried by any of the glioblastoma patients, although molecular status was otherwise variable. PBMC were collected before vaccination, two weeks after the third vaccination, and at tumor progression when it occurred. The Qiagen DNeasy Blood extraction Kit was used to extract genomic DNA.

Here is what the overall study found, with its caveats: The response model built on TCR overlap across three groups was characterized as speculative, with prospective validation still needed. After dendritic cell vaccination, a higher estimated pretreatment TIL content predicted longer time to progression and longer overall survival. TCR clonality showed no direct relationship with survival, which suggests that a diverse polyclonal response may be important. The cohort was small and heterogeneous, few patients had complete blood and tumor sets, and even fewer had initial-recurrent tumor pairs.

The immunoSEQ assay amplified TCRB CDR3 regions from 2 micrograms of genomic DNA, or from all available DNA when less than that amount was available. For multiplex PCR, 60 forward primers for TCR V beta segments and 13 reverse primers for J beta segments were used. To estimate the number of reads per starting template, synthetic control templates were added to each sample at limiting dilution. Reads of 87 bp were generated by sequencing on the Illumina HiSeq System. The published analysis was carried out like this. PCR and sequencing errors were removed by merging closely related sequences with a nearest neighbor algorithm. TCR overlap was defined as the percentage of unique tumor TCR beta sequences that were also present in the same patient's peripheral blood. The clones in this table, taken by TCRdb from immuneACCESS, are in-frame only. Not every clone is retained; where verified, under half of the shortfall comes from an unresolved V gene, and the cause of the rest is unknown. V and J calls and clone size are as listed in that table; D and trimming were resolved from the DNA. The sample table lists 50,000 to 65,000 clones, approximately 81% of them with a count of one. The top ten hold around 8.5% of the sample.

This receptor was obtained from a human donor with glioblastoma. The chain is made from TRBV27 and TRBJ1-1; no D segment can be confidently identified. Sample: blood, taken after dendritic cell vaccination. The CDR3 here reads CASSLYLETEAFF. The DNA reads as follows: TGTGCCAGCAGTTTATATCTAGAAACTGAAGCTTTCTTT.